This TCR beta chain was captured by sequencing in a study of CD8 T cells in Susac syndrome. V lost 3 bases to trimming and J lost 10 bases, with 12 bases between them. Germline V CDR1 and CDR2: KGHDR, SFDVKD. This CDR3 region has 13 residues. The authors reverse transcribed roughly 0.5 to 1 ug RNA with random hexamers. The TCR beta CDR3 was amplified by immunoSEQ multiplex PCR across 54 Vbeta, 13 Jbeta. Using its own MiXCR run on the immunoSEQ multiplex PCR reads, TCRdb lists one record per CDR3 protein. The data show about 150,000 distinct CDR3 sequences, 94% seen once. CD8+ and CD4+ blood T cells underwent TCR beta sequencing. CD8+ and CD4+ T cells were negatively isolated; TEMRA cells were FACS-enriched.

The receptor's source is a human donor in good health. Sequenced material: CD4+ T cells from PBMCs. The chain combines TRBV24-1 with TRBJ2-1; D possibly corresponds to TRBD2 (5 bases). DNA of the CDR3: TGTGCCACCAGTGATGGCGGACTTCACGAGCAGTTCTTC. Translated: CATSDGGLHEQFF.